Listed below are T cell receptor beta chains from one sample, sequenced in a study of blood T cell repertoires in COVID-19. The method was immunoSEQ multiplex PCR; TCRdb's version includes in-frame clones alone and lacks a portion of them. The sample gives more than 35,000 clones, approximately 85% of which show up once; approximately 9.9% is in the top ten. Input material: peripheral blood. All receptors derive from a human donor in a cohort sampled during active COVID-19. CDR3s include the opening cysteine and the closing phenylalanine or tryptophan. Each record gives: clone size, J gene, V gene, D gene, CDR3 DNA, CDR3 protein. A D gene is named only where the DNA matches it firmly. Part of the rows lack a size; the others show once, few, many or a class for expanded clones.

clone size: NA; J gene: TRBJ2-3; V gene: TRBV20-1; D gene: NA; CDR3 DNA: TGCAGTGCTACTACAGATACGCAGTATTTT; CDR3 protein: CSATTDTQYF
clone size: NA; J gene: TRBJ2-7; V gene: TRBV5-1; D gene: NA; CDR3 DNA: TGCGCCAGCAGCTTGGGTGCAGGGAAATACGAGCAGTACTTC; CDR3 protein: CASSLGAGKYEQYF
clone size: NA; J gene: TRBJ1-3; V gene: TRBV5-4; D gene: TRBD1; CDR3 DNA: TGTGCCAGCAGCACAGGCAGGGGGTCCGGAAACACCATATATTTT; CDR3 protein: CASSTGRGSGNTIYF
clone size: NA; J gene: TRBJ1-5; V gene: TRBV19; D gene: TRBD1; CDR3 DNA: TGTGCCAGTGTTAGCGGACAGGGTAACAATCAGCCCCAGCATTTT; CDR3 protein: CASVSGQGNNQPQHF
clone size: NA; J gene: TRBJ2-7; V gene: TRBV5-4; D gene: TRBD1; CDR3 DNA: TGTGCCAGCAGCTTGGGGGGACAGAGCTCCTACGAGCAGTACTTC; CDR3 protein: CASSLGGQSSYEQYF
clone size: NA; J gene: TRBJ1-2; V gene: TRBV10-3; D gene: NA; CDR3 DNA: TGTGCCATCAGTGACCTCCAGGGTAACTATGGCTACACCTTC; CDR3 protein: CAISDLQGNYGYTF
clone size: NA; J gene: TRBJ2-7; V gene: TRBV18; D gene: NA; CDR3 DNA: TGTGCCAGCTCACCAGGGAGGCATTCCTACGAGCAGTACTTC; CDR3 protein: CASSPGRHSYEQYF
clone size: NA; J gene: TRBJ2-3; V gene: TRBV7-3; D gene: TRBD2; CDR3 DNA: TGTGCCAGCAGCTTGACTAGCGGGACCGGCACAGATACGCAGTATTTT; CDR3 protein: CASSLTSGTGTDTQYF
clone size: few; J gene: TRBJ2-1; V gene: TRBV7-3; D gene: TRBD2; CDR3 DNA: TGTGCCAGCAGCTTGGGACTAGACAATGAGCAGTTCTTC; CDR3 protein: CASSLGLDNEQFF
clone size: NA; J gene: TRBJ1-1; V gene: TRBV6-1; D gene: TRBD1; CDR3 DNA: TGTGCCAGCAGTGCAGCCAGGACAGGCATGAACACTGAAGCTTTCTTT; CDR3 protein: CASSAARTGMNTEAFF
clone size: NA; J gene: TRBJ2-1; V gene: TRBV19; D gene: TRBD2; CDR3 DNA: TGTGCCAGTAGTATCTTTTCCGGGCTAGCGGGGGGTGAGCAGTTCTTC; CDR3 protein: CASSIFSGLAGGEQFF
clone size: NA; J gene: TRBJ2-7; V gene: TRBV2; D gene: TRBD1; CDR3 DNA: TGTGCCAGCAGTGGCGTTAGAACAGGGGCTTCCTACGAGCAGTACTTC; CDR3 protein: CASSGVRTGASYEQYF
clone size: NA; J gene: TRBJ1-3; V gene: TRBV12-2; D gene: NA; CDR3 DNA: TGTGCAAGTCGCCTCGAGGGGGACACCTCCTATCTCGGAAACACCATATATTTT; CDR3 protein: CASRLEGDTSYLGNTIYF
clone size: NA; J gene: TRBJ2-7; V gene: TRBV2; D gene: NA; CDR3 DNA: TGTGCCAGCCGCAGAGGCACCTACGAGCAGTACTTC; CDR3 protein: CASRRGTYEQYF
clone size: NA; J gene: TRBJ1-5; V gene: TRBV4-1; D gene: NA; CDR3 DNA: TGCGCCAGCAGCGAAAGCCCGGGAGGCAGTAGGGCCCAGCATTTT; CDR3 protein: CASSESPGGSRAQHF
clone size: NA; J gene: TRBJ2-7; V gene: TRBV6-1; D gene: NA; CDR3 DNA: TGTGCCAGCAGTGAACTGGCCACCTCAGCCTACGAGCAGTACTTC; CDR3 protein: CASSELATSAYEQYF
clone size: once; J gene: TRBJ1-2; V gene: TRBV19; D gene: TRBD1; CDR3 DNA: TGTGCCAGTAGCTTCCCGGGACAGGCGAACTATGGCTACACCTTC; CDR3 protein: CASSFPGQANYGYTF
clone size: NA; J gene: TRBJ2-5; V gene: TRBV30; D gene: NA; CDR3 DNA: TGTGCCTGGACACGACAGGGTGGGGGGTTAGAGACCCAGTACTTC; CDR3 protein: CAWTRQGGGLETQYF
clone size: NA; J gene: TRBJ1-1; V gene: TRBV6-2/TRBV6-3; D gene: TRBD1; CDR3 DNA: TGTGCCAGCAGTTACTCGAGTTTGGTGACAGGGGAATTTATTTTAACTGAAGCTTTCTTT; CDR3 protein: CASSYSSLVTGEFILTEAFF
clone size: NA; J gene: TRBJ2-1; V gene: TRBV7-9; D gene: NA; CDR3 DNA: TGTGCCAGCAGCAGCCCAGGCCTTCAGACCACCTACAATGAGCAGTTCTTC; CDR3 protein: CASSSPGLQTTYNEQFF
clone size: NA; J gene: TRBJ2-2; V gene: TRBV15; D gene: TRBD1; CDR3 DNA: TGTGCCACCAGCAGAATACCGGGACAGGGGCACACCGGGGAGCTGTTTTTT; CDR3 protein: CATSRIPGQGHTGELFF
clone size: NA; J gene: TRBJ1-1; V gene: TRBV28; D gene: NA; CDR3 DNA: TGTGCCAGCAGGATACAGGAGCTGAACACTGAAGCTTTCTTT; CDR3 protein: CASRIQELNTEAFF